This T cell receptor (beta chain) is drawn from a study of OX40 agonist ivuxolimab in advanced cancers. Overall study findings and caveats: The specificity for antigen of the expanded peripheral T cells was not determined.

To note about this clone: Its antigen remains unidentified.

The CDR3 sequence is 15 residues long. The ends were cut back, 4 bases at V and 5 bases at J, with 17 bases in the middle. The germline gives CDR1 SNHLY, CDR2 FYNNEI. The method was immunoSEQ multiplex PCR; TCRdb's version includes in-frame clones alone and lacks a portion of them. The sample holds around 30,000 clones, just over 90% seen once. The input for sequencing was CD4+ or CD8+ T cells sorted from blood, taken in a trial of the OX40 agonist ivuxolimab. The gene calls are TRBV2 and TRBJ2-5; D might be TRBD2 (6 bases). The origin of this receptor is an adult with an advanced solid tumor such as melanoma, head and neck, liver or kidney cancer. Here the CDR3 reads CASSGWGGQWETQYF. CDR3 coding DNA: TGTGCCAGCAGTGGCTGGGGAGGCCAGTGGGAGACCCAGTACTTC.